This TCR beta chain is from a study of a mutant IDH1 vaccine in newly diagnosed glioma. Study overall: Standard pretreatment was either radiotherapy, temozolomide, or, for most, radiochemotherapy with temozolomide. Study-level points and caveats: Evidence of vaccine-induced immune responses was documented in 85% to 95% of patients.

Profiling relied on immunoSEQ multiplex PCR, and the TCRdb table lists in-frame clones only, not all of them. This table has about 68,000 clones, 75% to 85% appearing once. As for time point: baseline, week 1 (first vaccination visit). Described treatment: pre-vaccination baseline after standard-of-care therapy. Donor tumors were new WHO grade 3 or 4 IDH1-mutant, ATRX-lost astrocytomas. The V gene's germline CDR1 is SGHDN and CDR2 FVKESK. V dropped 2 bases and J dropped 5; count of bases not matched to a gene: 7. The CDR3 sequence is 15 residues long. About this clone: The antigen remains undetermined.

This TCR derives from a man aged 50 or older with glioma. V gene TRBV14 combines with J gene TRBJ2-7; 9 bases are a match to TRBD1. The sample here was PBMCs, taken from a glioma patient treated with radiotherapy, temozolomide or both. CDR3 DNA: TGTGCCAGCAGCCAAAGGACAGGGGATTTTAACGAGCAGTACTTC. Translation: CASSQRTGDFNEQYF.